This T cell receptor (beta chain) was recorded in a study of Graves' ophthalmopathy and Graves' hyperthyroidism. Overall study context: Upon initial diagnosis and before any treatment, peripheral blood was collected. Overall study results and limits: Ophthalmopathy could be told apart from stable hyperthyroidism by a 13-signature model (approximately 91% sensitivity, around 79% specificity).

Uncontrolled infections, pregnancy, lactation or other autoimmune diseases led to patient exclusion. PBMCs were isolated from a 10 ml sample of fresh peripheral blood. With 5 bases removed from V and 5 bases from J, the gap between germline ends came to 18 bases. The CDR3 sequence is 15 residues long. Germline CDR1 and CDR2: SGHTA and FQGTGA. This clonotype was seen only a few times. Its cognate antigen is unknown. As the template, RNA transcripts were used to amplify TCR beta CDR3 regions. Following a first-round RT-PCR that used HTBI primers, a second-round multiplex PCR was carried out. TCRdb re-analysed the multiplex PCR reads in MiXCR, keeping a single row per CDR3 protein. Of roughly 380,000 distinct CDR3 sequences in the sample, 15% to 19% were seen once.

The sample was peripheral blood. The chain links TRBV7-3 to TRBJ1-1; a weak D match, TRBD1 (5 bases). The sequence derives from a woman in her late teens or twenties with stable Graves' hyperthyroidism. DNA for the CDR3: TGTGCCAGCAGCCCAGGGAGCCCGGGGGGGACTGAAGCTTTCTTT. This sequence encodes CASSPGSPGGTEAFF.